This T cell receptor (beta chain) was captured in a study of T cells in Graves' hyperthyroidism and ophthalmopathy. This clonotype was seen more than once but under ten times. Amplification of TCR beta CDR3 regions was performed using RNA transcripts as template. Researchers ran a first-round RT-PCR on the TCR CDR3 using the HTBI primer set. TCRdb re-derived calls from the multiplex PCR reads in MiXCR, one entry per CDR3 protein. The table includes about 200,000 distinct CDR3 sequences, roughly a sixth detected once. Trimming stripped 0 bases from V and 2 bases from J, with 13 bases between. Germline values: CDR1 MNHNY, CDR2 SVGAGI (reference sequence). The CDR3 totals 16 residues.

The chain joins TRBV6-6 to TRBJ1-1; D not resolved. The sequenced sample was blood. The sequence was collected from a woman in her forties or fifties with Graves' hyperthyroidism. DNA of the CDR3: TGTGCCAGCAGTTACTCCACCACGAGGGTAAACACTGAAGCTTTCTTT. Translated, it gives CASSYSTTRVNTEAFF.